This TCR beta chain was recorded in a study of siplizumab effects on memory and regulatory T cells. The study, taken as a whole, reports: No naive or memory phenotype could be assigned to roughly 75-97% of proliferating clones. It seemed that naive T cells were more diverse than memory cells and were major contributors to the alloresponse.

It was approximately 9.6 x 10^4 TCR templates that were assayed per sample. The table came from immunoSEQ multiplex PCR; TCRdb's copy has only in-frame clones and leaves some out. The table shows around 100,000 clones, with about 94% occurring only once. Notes on this clone: What it binds is not known.

Sequenced sample: non-Treg CD4+ T cells sorted from blood. The source of this sequence is a human donor in good health.

CDR3 bases: TGTGCCAGCAGCAGGGGACAGCTCGCAACTAATGAAAAACTGTTTTTT. Its protein product is CASSRGQLATNEKLFF. This chain joins TRBV5-5 and TRBJ1-4; 7 nucleotides match TRBD1. Trimming cost V 4 bases and J 0 bases; bases outside gene matches: 6. In germline, CDR1 is SGHKS, CDR2 YYEKEE (reference sequence). This CDR3 is built from 16 residues.